Sequencing of this T cell receptor beta chain was carried out in a study of shared clonotypes between healthy human individuals (dated by TCRdb to the early 2020s). About the study as a whole: The cohort included three men and a couple of women between 18 and 49 years of age. For each donor, three plates each were used for CD4 naive and CD4 memory, two plates were used for CD8 naive, and one plate was used for CD8 memory. To estimate repertoire size and how much clonotypes are shared between individuals, the study performed deep sequencing of blood TCR repertoires from about five healthy adults. Libraries were prepared and TCR repertoires were sequenced by different laboratories using diverse techniques, in order to increase sequencing depth and limit assay-specific biases. Between about 0.85 and 10 billion PBMCs per donor were obtained by leukapheresis.

Inclusive of the bounding cysteine and phenylalanine, the CDR3 is 14 residues long. The read is trimmed to its CDR3 DNA, 42 bases read in frame from base 1. After removal of 7 bases from V and 3 bases from J, the junction retains 6 bases not matched to a gene. CDR1 and CDR2 are read off the germline V gene as SGHRS and YFSETQ. Study-level results and caveats: Compared with non-shared clonotypes, the clonotypes found in all four sorted-subset donors had higher generation probabilities. Rarefaction of sorted-subset datasets indicated incomplete sequencing despite the large sequencing depth. Pairwise subsampling led to the expectation that sequencing depth would affect the degree of clonotype sharing among donors. Sharing across several donors was observed for 4.5% to 6.5% of naive CD4, over 3% of naive CD8, over 2% of memory CD4, and approximately 0.41% of memory CD8 clonotypes. The small number of donors limited the genetic and exposure-history diversity represented. Sampling was restricted to blood, and TCR repertoires in tissue are likely to differ from TCR repertoires in blood. Naive subsets generally had larger estimated clonotype richness than memory subsets did.

Healthy HIV-negative adults with no recently reported acute infections or vaccinations were included as donors. Every donor was a Caucasian adult living in Nashville, Tennessee, USA. CD4+ T cells were enriched through magnetic negative selection, after which naive cells were positively selected on CD45RA and the remaining negative fraction served as the memory subset. After blood collection by leukapheresis, PBMCs were isolated using Ficoll-Histopaque density gradient centrifugation and then cryopreserved in the vapor phase of liquid nitrogen. Purity and quantity of every magnetically sorted T cell population were checked by analytical flow cytometry. Genomic DNA was isolated from each sorted fraction and quantified by UV absorbance on a Nanodrop 2000c. Using the deep immunoSEQ assay, TCR CDR3 regions were amplified from genomic DNA by multiplex PCR. Genomic DNA extracted from each cell subset was distributed evenly over all wells of several immunoSEQ 96-well plates, and each plate served as one replicate. For sorted subsets, 200 ng of genomic DNA, equivalent to roughly 30,000 T cell genomes, went into each replicate PCR. The purified libraries were quantified using a Qubit 3.0 fluorometer, sized with a Bioanalyzer 2100, and then quantified again using the KAPA Library Quantification kit. Each immunoSEQ 96-well plate was sequenced on its own single-read 150-cycle Illumina NextSeq 550 flow cell. From the authors' description of their analysis: Because only junctional sequences without quality scores were contained in the immunoSEQ output, filtering matching that applied to full-length reads could not be performed. Sequences were annotated with PyIR, a Python wrapper for IgBLAST v1.9, using IMGT germline references to assign V/J genes and CDR3. Reads were filtered out if the reads had weak V/J assignments (E-value above 1e-6), no CDR3, stop codons, out-of-frame junctions, or ambiguous translated residues. V3J clonotypes were defined by identical inferred V gene, J gene, and CDR3 amino acid sequence. The percentage overlap between two repertoires was calculated by dividing the number of shared unique clonotypes by the size of the smaller repertoire. Three approaches were used to assess repertoire richness: RTK rarefaction, the Chao1 estimator, and Recon v2.1 estimates of unobserved clonotypes. Generation probabilities were computed with OLGA for all TCRbeta clonotypes obtained by the gDNA method from several donors. TCRdb retrieved this table from immuneACCESS and kept in-frame rearrangements only. Not all clones are present; in checked studies, unresolved V genes account for under half, and no reason is known for the remainder. V and J calls plus clone size are reproduced from that table; the DNA served to infer D and trimming. For this sample there are 1,500,000 or so clones; more than 95% appear just once. Together, the top ten hold 1% to 1.5% of the sample.

Worth noting for this clone: It lacks a known antigen. There are no base qualities to consult, and no much larger clone falls within one base.

Source material: naive CD4+ T cells sorted from blood. Per the publication, the cell subset or site label means: CD45RA+ positively selected. The TCR originated in a man younger than 40 in good health. This receptor chain uses TRBV5-1 and TRBJ2-2; 7 nucleotides in the junction match TRBD1. The CDR3 in this case is CASRPTGDTGELFF. DNA sequence: TGCGCCAGCCGCCCAACAGGGGACACCGGGGAGCTGTTTTTT.